This TCR beta chain is from a study of cytomegalovirus exposure and HLA in healthy donors. Study findings and constraints: In the approximately 130 validation repertoires, a later analysis found that first-cohort TCR clusters tended to co-occur.

This CDR3 has 15 amino acids. Germline CDR1 is MNHEY and CDR2 is SMNVEV (reference sequence). With V trimmed by 6 bases and J by 5 bases, 11 bases remained unmatched. Measured with immunoSEQ multiplex PCR; TCRdb has only the in-frame clones, and not every one. The data show about 360,000 clones, with roughly 89% seen just once and 0.83% held by the top ten. On this clone: The antigen remains undetermined.

Sequencing used PBMCs. This chain uses TRBV27 with TRBJ2-5, with TRBD2 identical over 8 bases. The TCR was taken from a woman aged 18 to 35 in good health and CMV-seronegative. The CDR3 region has the DNA TGTGCCAGCAGAGATTCGGGGGGGCCTCGGGAGACCCAGTACTTC. It translates to CASRDSGGPRETQYF.